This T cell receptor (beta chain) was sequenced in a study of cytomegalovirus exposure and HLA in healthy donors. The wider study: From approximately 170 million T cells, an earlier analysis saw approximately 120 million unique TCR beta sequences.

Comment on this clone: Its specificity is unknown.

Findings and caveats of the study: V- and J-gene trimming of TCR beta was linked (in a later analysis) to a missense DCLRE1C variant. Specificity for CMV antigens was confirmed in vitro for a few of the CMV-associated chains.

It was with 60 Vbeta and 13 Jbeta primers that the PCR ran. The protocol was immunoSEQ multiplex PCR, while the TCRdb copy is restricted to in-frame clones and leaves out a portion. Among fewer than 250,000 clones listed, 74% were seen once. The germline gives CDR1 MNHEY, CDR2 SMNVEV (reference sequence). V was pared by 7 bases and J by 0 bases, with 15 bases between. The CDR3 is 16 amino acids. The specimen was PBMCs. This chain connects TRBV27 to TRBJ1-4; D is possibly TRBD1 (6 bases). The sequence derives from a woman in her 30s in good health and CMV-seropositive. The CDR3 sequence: CASKLSGVATNEKLFF. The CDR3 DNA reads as TGTGCCAGCAAATTATCAGGGGTTGCAACTAATGAAAAACTGTTTTTT.